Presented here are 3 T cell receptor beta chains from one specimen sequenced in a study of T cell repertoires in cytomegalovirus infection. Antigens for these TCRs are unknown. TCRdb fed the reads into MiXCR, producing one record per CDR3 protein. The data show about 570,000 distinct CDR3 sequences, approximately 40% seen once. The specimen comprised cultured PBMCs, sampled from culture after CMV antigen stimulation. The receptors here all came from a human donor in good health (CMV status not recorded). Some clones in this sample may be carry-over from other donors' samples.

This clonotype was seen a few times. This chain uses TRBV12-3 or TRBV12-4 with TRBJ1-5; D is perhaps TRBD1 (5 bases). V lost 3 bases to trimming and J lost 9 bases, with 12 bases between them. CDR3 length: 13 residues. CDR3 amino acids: CASSLGTLWPQHF. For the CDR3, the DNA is TGTGCCAGCAGTTTGGGGACTTTGTGGCCCCAGCATTTT.

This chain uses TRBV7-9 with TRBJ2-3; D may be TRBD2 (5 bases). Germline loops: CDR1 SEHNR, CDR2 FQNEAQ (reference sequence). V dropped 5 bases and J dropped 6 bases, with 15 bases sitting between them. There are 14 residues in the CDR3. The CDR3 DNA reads TGTGCCAGCAGCCAGTGGACTGTTATGGATACGCAGTATTTT. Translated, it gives CASSQWTVMDTQYF.

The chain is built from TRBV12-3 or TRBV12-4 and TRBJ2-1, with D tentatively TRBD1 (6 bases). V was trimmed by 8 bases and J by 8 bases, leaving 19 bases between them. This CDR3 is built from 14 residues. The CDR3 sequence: CASDRSGFLDEQFF. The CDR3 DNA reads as TGTGCCAGCGACAGGAGTGGGTTTTTAGATGAGCAGTTCTTC.